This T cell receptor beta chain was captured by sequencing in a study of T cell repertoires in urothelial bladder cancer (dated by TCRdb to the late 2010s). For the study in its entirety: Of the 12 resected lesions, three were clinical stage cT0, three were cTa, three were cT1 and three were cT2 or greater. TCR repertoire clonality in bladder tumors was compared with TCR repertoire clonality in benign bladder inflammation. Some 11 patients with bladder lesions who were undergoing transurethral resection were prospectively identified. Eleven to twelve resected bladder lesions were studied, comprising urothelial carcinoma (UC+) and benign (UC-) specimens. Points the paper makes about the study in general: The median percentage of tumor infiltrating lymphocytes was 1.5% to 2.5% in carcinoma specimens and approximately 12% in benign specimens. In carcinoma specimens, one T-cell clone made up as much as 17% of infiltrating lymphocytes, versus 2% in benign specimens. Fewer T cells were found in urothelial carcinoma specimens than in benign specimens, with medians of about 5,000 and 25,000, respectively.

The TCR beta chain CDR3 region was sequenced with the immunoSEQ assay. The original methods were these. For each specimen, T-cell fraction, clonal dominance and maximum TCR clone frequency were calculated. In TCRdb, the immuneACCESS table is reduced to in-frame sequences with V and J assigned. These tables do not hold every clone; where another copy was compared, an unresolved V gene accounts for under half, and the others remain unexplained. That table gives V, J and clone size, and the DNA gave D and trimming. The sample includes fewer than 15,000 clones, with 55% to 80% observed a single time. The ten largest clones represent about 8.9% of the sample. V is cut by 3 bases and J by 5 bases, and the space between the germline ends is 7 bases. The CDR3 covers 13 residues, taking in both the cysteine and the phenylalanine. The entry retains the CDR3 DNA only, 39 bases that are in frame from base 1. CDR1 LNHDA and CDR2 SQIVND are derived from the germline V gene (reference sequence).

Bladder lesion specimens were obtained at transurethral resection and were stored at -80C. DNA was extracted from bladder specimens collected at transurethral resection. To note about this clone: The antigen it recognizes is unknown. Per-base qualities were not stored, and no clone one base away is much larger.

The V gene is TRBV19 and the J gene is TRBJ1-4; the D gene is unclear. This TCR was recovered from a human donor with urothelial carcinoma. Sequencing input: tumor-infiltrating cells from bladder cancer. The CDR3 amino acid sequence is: CASSMVLNEKLFF. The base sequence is TGTGCCAGTAGTATGGTCCTCAATGAAAAACTGTTTTTT.